The source of this T cell receptor beta chain is a study of technical replicates of blood from a few donors (dated by TCRdb to about 2017). The library relied on the immunoSEQ multiplex PCR assay. The immuneACCESS repertoire file appears here via TCRdb, limited to in-frame rearrangements. These files lack a portion of the clones; in checked studies, under half of the deficit traces to unresolved V genes, and the cause of the others is not known. In this sample the table shows 70,000 to 95,000 clones, nearly 98% of which occur a single time. 0.18% of the sample is in the top ten clones. On this clone: Its antigen is not yet known. Base-call qualities are not available, and no considerably larger clone is one nucleotide away.

CDR1 and CDR2, looked up from the germline V gene, are SQVTM and ANQGSEA. Relative to germline, V is missing 4 bases and J is missing 1 base, with 14 bases of the junction outside any gene match. Taken from cysteine to phenylalanine, the CDR3 has 17 residues. Just CDR3 DNA is preserved here, 51 bases in frame from base 1. The sequence derives from a human donor in good health. The sequencing sample was made of T cells isolated from PBMCs. The chain is made from TRBV29-1 and TRBJ1-1; a stretch of 8 junction bases matches TRBD1. The DNA sequence follows: TGCAGCGTTGTGTCCGGGACAGGTGTTTTGTCGAACACTGAAGCTTTCTTT. Translated, it gives CSVVSGTGVLSNTEAFF.